The 21 T cell receptor beta chains listed next were all sequenced from one sample in a study of T cells in Graves' hyperthyroidism and ophthalmopathy. Researchers took RNA transcripts and amplified the TCR beta CDR3 regions from them. First-round RT-PCR of the TCR CDR3 relied on the HTBI primer set. MiXCR, applied by TCRdb to the multiplex PCR reads, yields one record per CDR3 protein. Among 450,000 to 650,000 distinct CDR3 sequences, 17% were seen once, and the ten largest hold 15% to 20%. Sequencing was done on a sample of blood. Source of these receptors: a woman aged 18-30 years with Graves' ophthalmopathy.

This clonotype was observed at least ten times. The chain couples TRBV4-1 to TRBJ2-1; D may correspond to TRBD1 or TRBD2 (5 bases each). CDR1 is MGHRA, CDR2 YSYEKL, per germline. Deletions cut 4 bases from V and 10 bases from J, with 14 bases between. This CDR3 is built from 13 residues. CDR3 DNA sequence: TGCGCCAGCAGCCGGATAGGGACGAGCGAGCAGTTCTTC. It specifies CASSRIGTSEQFF.

This clonotype has just a few counts. This chain joins TRBV7-9 and TRBJ2-1; no firm D call. CDR1 and CDR2 from the germline V gene are SEHNR and FQNEAQ (reference sequence). The CDR3 is 13 residues long. V lost 1 base and J 6 bases, leaving 7 bases between the germline ends. Here the CDR3 reads CASSLVHINEQFF. CDR3 DNA sequence: TGTGCCAGCAGCTTAGTGCATATCAATGAGCAGTTCTTC.

In its sample, this clonotype was seen many times. This chain connects TRBV20-1 to TRBJ1-1, with D unclear. Trimming cost V 5 bases and J 1 base, with 5 bases left between them. From germline, CDR1 is DFQATT and CDR2 SNEGSKA (reference sequence). The CDR3 has 11 residues. The CDR3 DNA is TGCAGTGCTTCCAAGAACACTGAAGCTTTCTTT. It translates to CSASKNTEAFF.

In its sample, this clonotype was seen a few times. The J gene is TRBJ2-7, the V gene TRBV4-3; no firm D call. Germline CDR1 LGHNA, CDR2 YSLEER. V lost 0 bases and J lost 4, with 7 bases in between. This CDR3 contains 13 residues. The CDR3 DNA follows: TGCGCCAGCAGCCAAGAGGTGGATTACGAGCAGTACTTC. Its protein is CASSQEVDYEQYF.

This rearrangement joins TRBV20-1 to TRBJ1-6; D not resolved. Between the trimmed V and J ends, which lost 0 bases and 3 bases, there was a span of 18 bases. This CDR3 region has 18 residues. The germline V gene has CDR1 DFQATT and CDR2 SNEGSKA (reference sequence). The CDR3 nucleotides are TGCAGTGCTAGAGATCTAAGGACGGGAGCTGGCTATAATTCACCCCTCCACTTT. Translating it yields CSARDLRTGAGYNSPLHF.

In its sample, this clonotype was seen many times. V gene TRBV12-3 or TRBV12-4 combines with J gene TRBJ2-1; weak D call: TRBD1 (6 bases). This CDR3 contains 13 residues. V was cut by 6 bases and J by 10 bases, with 16 bases left in between. The CDR3 loop is CASSSIRGGEQFF. CDR3 DNA: TGTGCCAGCAGCTCTATCAGGGGCGGCGAGCAGTTCTTC.

The rearrangement joins TRBV20-1 to TRBJ2-5; 16 nucleotides align to TRBD2. The CDR3 runs to 18 residues. Germline CDR1 DFQATT, CDR2 SNEGSKA (reference sequence). V shed 0 bases, J shed 5 bases, and the junction held 9 bases outside the gene matches. The chain's CDR3 is CSARDWGLAGGPAETQYF. The CDR3 DNA is TGCAGTGCTAGAGATTGGGGACTAGCGGGGGGGCCTGCCGAGACCCAGTACTTC.

In DNA, the CDR3 is TGTGCCATCAGTGAGAGTAGCGGGACGGAGTTCTTC. It is translated as CAISESSGTEFF. The chain is built from TRBV10-3 and TRBJ2-1; TRBD2 agrees at 8 bases. There are 12 residues in the CDR3. CDR1 ENHRY and CDR2 SYGVKD come from the germline V gene. The V segment lost 2 bases and the J segment 14 bases; nucleotides outside the gene matches: 5.

The chain links TRBV5-6 to TRBJ2-7; 7 bases agree with TRBD2. The J call may be incorrect, as the DNA end agrees better with TRBJ2-1. Per germline, CDR1 SGHDT and CDR2 YYEEEE. This CDR3 has 13 residues. CDR3 sequence reads: CASSAGELYEQFF. The CDR3 nucleotides are TGTGCCAGCAGCGCGGGGGAACTTTACGAGCAGTTCTTC.

The chain recombines TRBV3-1 with TRBJ2-7; TRBD2 agrees at 12 bases. The CDR3 runs 16 residues. CDR1 is LGHDT and CDR2 is YNNKEL in the germline V gene (reference sequence). J gave up 1 base and V 1 base, and 2 bases lay outside the gene matches. The CDR3 DNA follows: TGTGCCAGCAGCCAAGCTAGCGGGGGGGATTCCTACGAGCAGTACTTC. It specifies CASSQASGGDSYEQYF.

This clonotype was detected a few times. The genes are TRBV11-1 and TRBJ2-4, with 9 bases aligning to TRBD2. Per germline, CDR1 SGHAT and CDR2 FQDESV (reference sequence). V was clipped by 5 bases and J by 5 bases; unmatched bases: 1. The CDR3 is made up of 13 amino acids. The CDR3 DNA reads as TGTGCCAGCAGCCGGACTAGCGAAAACATTCAGTACTTC. Its translation: CASSRTSENIQYF.

This clonotype has at least ten counts. V usage is TRBV5-5 and J usage is TRBJ1-1; a weak D match, TRBD1 (6 bases). The CDR3 has 12 residues. V was trimmed by 3 bases and J by 7 bases, leaving 10 bases between them. Germline V gives CDR1 SGHKS, CDR2 YYEKEE (reference sequence). The CDR3 region has the DNA TGTGCCAGCAGCTGGGGGACAATTGAAGCTTTCTTT. It yields the protein CASSWGTIEAFF.

This clonotype was seen a handful of times. The J gene is TRBJ2-7, the V gene TRBV7-2; weak D call: TRBD1 (6 bases). V was cut by 1 base and J by 3 bases, with 10 bases left in between. Germline V lookup: CDR1 SGHTA, CDR2 FQGNSA. The CDR3 consists of 14 residues. The CDR3 region is CASSLGDTIYEQYF. The CDR3 region has the DNA TGTGCCAGCAGCTTAGGGGACACCATCTACGAGCAGTACTTC. Looking up the rest from reference TRBV7-2 and TRBJ2-7 gives the full variable domain: GAGVSQSPSNKVTEKGKDVELRCDPISGHTALYWYRQSLGQGLEFLIYFQGNSAPDKSGLPSDRFSAERTGGSVSTLTIQRTQQEDSAVYLCASSLGDTIYEQYFGPGTRLTVT.

There are many counts of this clonotype. The CDR3 DNA reads as TGTGCCAGCAGTCCGGACAGGGTTCGTAAAAATGAGCAGTTCTTC. This sequence encodes CASSPDRVRKNEQFF. This chain links TRBV28 with TRBJ2-1; 8 nucleotides agree with TRBD1. Germline V lookup: CDR1 MDHEN, CDR2 SYDVKM. V lost 5 bases, J lost 7 bases, and 10 bases stayed unmatched. CDR3 length equals 15 residues.

This clonotype was counted many times. The V call is TRBV28, the J call TRBJ1-1; D unclear. CDR3 length equals 15 residues. V shed 6 bases and J shed 1 base, with 15 bases lying between them. Germline-derived CDR1 and CDR2 are MDHEN and SYDVKM. The CDR3 region has the DNA TGTGCCAGCAGCGGAAGGCGGGCAGGGAACACTGAAGCTTTCTTT. Protein product: CASSGRRAGNTEAFF.

In this sample, this clonotype turned up a few times. V gene TRBV4-1 combines with J gene TRBJ1-5; 7 positions match TRBD1. Per the germline V gene, CDR1 is MGHRA and CDR2 is YSYEKL. The CDR3 has 16 residues. The V segment lost 3 bases and the J segment 1 base; nucleotides outside the gene matches: 6. The DNA for the CDR3 is TGCGCCAGCAGCCAGAACAGGGGAAGGAGCAATCAGCCCCAGCATTTT. Translated, it gives CASSQNRGRSNQPQHF.

In regard to this clonotype: This could be a read error, since a much larger clone is one nucleotide away. The chain links TRBV7-3 to TRBJ2-1, with 12 bases aligning to TRBD2. Germline V gene data show CDR1 as SGHTA and CDR2 as FQGTGA. The CDR3 has 17 residues. V shed 2 bases, J shed 6 bases, and the junction held 8 bases outside the gene matches. In DNA form, the CDR3 reads TGTGCCAGCAGCTTAGATCCCGGACTAGCGGGACTCAATGAGCAGTTCTTC. Protein: CASSLDPGLAGLNEQFF.

There are many counts of this clonotype. The rearrangement links TRBV27 to TRBJ1-1; D remains unclear. The germline gives CDR1 MNHEY, CDR2 SMNVEV (reference sequence). CDR3 size: 14 residues. Trimming shortened V by 2 bases and J by 1 base, and 8 bases separated the two germline ends. This chain's CDR3 is CASSLRPENTEAFF. CDR3 DNA: TGTGCCAGCAGTTTAAGACCAGAGAACACTGAAGCTTTCTTT.

This clonotype was recorded at least ten times. This chain joins TRBV20-1 and TRBJ1-2, with D perhaps matching TRBD1 (5 bases). With 6 bases removed from V and 4 bases from J, the gap between germline ends came to 15 bases. This CDR3 contains 13 residues. The germline V gene has CDR1 DFQATT and CDR2 SNEGSKA (reference sequence). Here the CDR3 reads CSAVGDYPYGYTF. As DNA, the CDR3 is TGCAGTGCCGTAGGGGATTACCCCTATGGCTACACCTTC.

The sample holds a few counts of this clonotype. This could be a read error, since a much larger clone is one nucleotide away. The V and J genes are TRBV28 and TRBJ2-7, with D perhaps TRBD1 (5 bases). The CDR3 is made up of 14 amino acids. Germline CDR1 reads MDHEN; CDR2 reads SYDVKM. CDR3 amino acids: CTSSPRRVPYEQYF. The CDR3 nucleotides read TGTACCAGCAGCCCCCGCAGGGTGCCCTACGAGCAGTACTTC.

The V gene is TRBV12-3 or TRBV12-4, the J gene TRBJ2-6; 9 positions agree with TRBD1. Germline trimming cut 7 bases from V and 0 bases from J; bases unmatched to any gene: 10. This CDR3 comprises 18 residues. CDR3 residues: CASTKDRGGPSGANVLTF. The CDR3 coding sequence is TGTGCCAGCACCAAGGACAGGGGTGGGCCCTCTGGGGCCAACGTCCTGACTTTC.